The 19 T cell receptor beta chains reported below all come from one sample, sequenced in a study of response to subunit inactivated influenza vaccine. In TCRdb, the RT-PCR reads were re-called with MiXCR into one record per CDR3 protein. This table holds over 750,000 distinct CDR3 sequences, roughly 20% found once. Sequencing used PBMCs from blood, obtained more than 4 days after vaccination. The receptors come from a man between 45 and 60 years old who received an inactivated influenza vaccine.

The V call is TRBV12-3 or TRBV12-4, the J call TRBJ1-1; possible D gene TRBD1, 5 bases. Trimming took off 10 bases at V and 3 bases at J, with 9 bases between the two ends. The CDR3 extends over 11 amino acids. The CDR3 is CAISRDTEAFF. CDR3 bases: TGTGCCATTTCCAGGGACACTGAAGCTTTCTTT.

This clonotype was picked up one time. The J gene is TRBJ1-1, the V gene TRBV6-5; possible D gene TRBD1, 5 bases. This CDR3 region has 14 residues. Trimming removed 0 bases from V and 7 bases from J, with 12 bases in between. Germline V CDR1 and CDR2: MNHEY, SVGAGI. DNA for the CDR3: TGTGCCAGCAGTTACTCGGACATTTCGATTGAAGCTTTCTTT. This codes for CASSYSDISIEAFF.

This sequence joins TRBV5-6 and TRBJ2-1; 13 bases are a match to TRBD2. V trimming: 4 bases; J trimming: 3 bases; junction bases outside the gene matches: 7. CDR1 and CDR2 from the germline V gene are SGHDT and YYEEEE. The CDR3 is 17 amino acids. CDR3 in amino acids: CASSSRLAGGNYNEQFF. As DNA, the CDR3 is TGTGCCAGCAGCAGCCGACTAGCGGGAGGAAACTACAATGAGCAGTTCTTC.

In this sample, this clonotype turned up a few times. This chain connects TRBV20-1 to TRBJ1-5; D might be TRBD1 (5 bases). CDR1 DFQATT and CDR2 SNEGSKA come from the germline V gene (reference sequence). The CDR3 covers 16 residues. Trimming stripped 0 bases from V and 2 bases from J, with 14 bases between. CDR3 residues: CSARDLSRGGNQPQHF. CDR3 bases: TGCAGTGCTAGAGATCTCTCAAGGGGAGGCAATCAGCCCCAGCATTTT.

The rearrangement joins TRBV7-2 to TRBJ1-2; D is ambiguous. The CDR3 has 13 residues. Trimming shortened V by 1 base and J by 8 bases, and 11 bases separated the two germline ends. Germline V gives CDR1 SGHTA, CDR2 FQGNSA. The CDR3 coding sequence is TGTGCCAGCAGCTTAGTTGGTACGGGGGGCTACACCTTC. This gives the protein CASSLVGTGGYTF.

The chain joins TRBV20-1 to TRBJ2-1, with 7 bases lining up with TRBD2. V dropped 3 bases and J dropped 1; count of bases not matched to a gene: 9. The CDR3 is 16 residues long. Per the germline V gene, CDR1 is DFQATT and CDR2 is SNEGSKA (reference sequence). The CDR3 loop reads CSASPRAGVSYNEQFF. DNA of the CDR3: TGCAGTGCTAGTCCTCGGGCGGGAGTTTCCTACAATGAGCAGTTCTTC.

This clonotype has at least ten counts. The chain links TRBV7-2 to TRBJ1-4; 7 nucleotides align to TRBD1. V was clipped by 4 bases and J by 4 bases; unmatched bases: 3. Germline V gene lookup returns CDR1 SGHTA and CDR2 FQGNSA. This CDR3 has 14 residues. The DNA of the CDR3 is TGTGCCAGCAGCTCGAGACAGGGTAATGAAAAACTGTTTTTT. It translates to CASSSRQGNEKLFF.

This clonotype was seen only a few times. The chain employs TRBV6-2 or TRBV6-3 and TRBJ2-7; D is ambiguous. Trimming shortened V by 0 bases and J by 3 bases, and 6 bases separated the two germline ends. Per the germline V gene, CDR1 is MNHEY and CDR2 is SVGEGT. This CDR3 contains 13 residues. CDR3 sequence: CASSYSMVYEQYF. CDR3 coding DNA: TGTGCCAGCAGTTACTCGATGGTCTACGAGCAGTACTTC.

This chain joins TRBV28 and TRBJ2-7; maybe TRBD1 (6 bases). The length of the CDR3 is 15 residues. V gave up 10 bases and J gave up 3 bases, with 22 bases separating them. Germline V gene sequence: CDR1 MDHEN, CDR2 SYDVKM. The CDR3 region has the DNA TGTGCCACGCGTCTAAACAGGGAAATAAACTACGAGCAGTACTTC. It specifies CATRLNREINYEQYF.

The rearrangement joins TRBV5-1 to TRBJ2-3; 12 bases map to TRBD1. Germline V gene sequence: CDR1 SGHRS, CDR2 YFSETQ. This CDR3 has 15 amino acids. V was pared by 4 bases and J by 8 bases, with 8 bases of the junction left unmatched. CDR3 nucleotide sequence: TGCGCCAGCAGCCCCGGGACAGGGGGCGCGGGTACGCAGTATTTT. Protein sequence: CASSPGTGGAGTQYF.

This clonotype was seen a handful of times. The chain is built from TRBV12-3 or TRBV12-4 and TRBJ1-2; unclear D gene. The CDR3 has 14 amino acids. Trimming took 5 bases from V and 5 from J, leaving 15 bases between them. CDR3 nucleotides: TGTGCCAGCAGTCCCCGCGGAGATACTTATGGCTACACCTTC. Translating it yields CASSPRGDTYGYTF.

A few counts support this clonotype. The rearrangement joins TRBV12-3 or TRBV12-4 to TRBJ1-1, with no clear D. The CDR3 is 11 residues long. V was cut by 5 bases and J by 8 bases, with 9 bases left in between. This CDR3 reads CASSPFGEAFF. CDR3 in DNA: TGTGCCAGCAGTCCGTTCGGGGAAGCTTTCTTT.

This clonotype was seen a handful of times. The gene calls are TRBV12-3 or TRBV12-4 and TRBJ2-3; D remains ambiguous. This CDR3 spans 13 amino acids. Trimming cost V 3 bases and J 4 bases, with 8 bases left between them. The CDR3 region has the DNA TGTGCCAGCAGTTTTGGCTTTTCAGATACGCAGTATTTT. It yields the protein CASSFGFSDTQYF.

In this sample, this clonotype turned up many times. V is TRBV7-9 and J is TRBJ2-1; the match to TRBD2 covers 8 bases. Germline values: CDR1 SEHNR, CDR2 FQNEAQ (reference sequence). Unmatched junction bases numbered 5, after V lost 2 bases and J lost 2 bases. The CDR3 contains 16 residues. CDR3 sequence (DNA): TGTGCCAGCAGCTTAAGGGGTAGCGGGACCTACAATGAGCAGTTCTTC. Amino acids: CASSLRGSGTYNEQFF.

The CDR3 here is CASSEAGSAGELFF. In DNA, the CDR3 is TGTGCCAGCAGTGAAGCTGGGAGCGCCGGGGAGCTGTTTTTT. This chain connects TRBV25-1 to TRBJ2-2, with D tentatively TRBD2 (5 bases). Germline CDR1 and CDR2: MGHDK and SYGVNS. V was pared by 2 bases and J by 6 bases, with 10 bases between. The CDR3 spans 14 residues.

V usage is TRBV7-2 and J usage is TRBJ2-3; D not certain. In germline, CDR1 is SGHTA, CDR2 FQGNSA. V was clipped by 7 bases and J by 2 bases, with 13 bases between them. The CDR3 consists of 14 residues. The CDR3 protein is CASKLQELTDTQYF. For the CDR3, the DNA is TGTGCCAGCAAACTCCAGGAGCTCACAGATACGCAGTATTTT. Full variable domain (outside the CDR3, taken from reference TRBV7-2 and TRBJ2-3): GAGVSQSPSNKVTEKGKDVELRCDPISGHTALYWYRQSLGQGLEFLIYFQGNSAPDKSGLPSDRFSAERTGGSVSTLTIQRTQQEDSAVYLCASKLQELTDTQYFGPGTRLTVL.

This clonotype was seen more than once but under ten times. The chain is built from TRBV7-9 and TRBJ2-2; D is undetermined. Germline-derived CDR1 and CDR2 are SEHNR and FQNEAQ (reference sequence). The CDR3 runs to 16 residues. V was shortened by 2 bases and J by 5 bases, with 15 bases between the two germline ends. CDR3 DNA: TGTGCCAGCAGCTTACTGGTACGGGCCGGAACCGGGGAGCTGTTTTTT. It codes for CASSLLVRAGTGELFF.

This clonotype was found a few times. V gene TRBV7-3 combines with J gene TRBJ2-2; weak D call: TRBD2 (5 bases). This CDR3 is 16 amino acids long. Germline V gene sequence: CDR1 SGHTA, CDR2 FQGTGA. V lost 1 base and J 0 bases, leaving 9 bases between the germline ends. This CDR3 is CASSLNSGTNTGELFF. DNA of the CDR3: TGTGCCAGCAGCTTAAATTCGGGAACGAACACCGGGGAGCTGTTTTTT.

This clonotype came up a few times. This chain uses TRBV4-2 with TRBJ2-2, with 11 bases matching TRBD2. The CDR3 runs 17 residues. Germline lookup yields CDR1 LGHNA and CDR2 YNFKEQ. The trim removed 2 bases at V and 7 bases at J, leaving 9 bases unmatched. The CDR3: CASSQLAGGLGDGELFF. DNA of the CDR3: TGTGCCAGCAGCCAACTAGCGGGGGGCCTCGGGGACGGGGAGCTGTTTTTT.